These 10 T cell receptor beta chains came from one sample sequenced in a study of T cells in Graves' hyperthyroidism and ophthalmopathy. TCR beta CDR3 region amplification was performed from RNA transcripts. The HTBI set primed first-round TCR CDR3 RT-PCR. MiXCR was run by TCRdb on the multiplex PCR reads, yielding one entry per CDR3 protein. The sample gives around 430,000 distinct CDR3 sequences, more than 13% of which show up once; approximately 32% is in the top ten. The material sequenced was blood. These receptors were obtained from a young woman with Graves' hyperthyroidism.

This clonotype was detected a few times. V and J are TRBV12-3 or TRBV12-4 and TRBJ2-7; no firm D call. V was trimmed by 1 base and J by 7 bases, leaving 11 bases between them. This CDR3 is 13 amino acids long. The CDR3 reads CASSLGFGMEQYF. CDR3 DNA sequence: TGTGCCAGCAGTTTAGGGTTTGGCATGGAGCAGTACTTC.

The chain links TRBV18 to TRBJ2-2; 9 nucleotides match TRBD1. Trimming cost V 0 bases and J 2 bases; bases outside gene matches: 4. CDR3 length equals 17 residues. CDR1 is KGHSH, CDR2 LQKENI, per germline. This chain's CDR3 is CASSPPRGQGNTGELFF. The DNA for the CDR3 is TGTGCCAGCTCACCACCGAGGGGACAGGGTAACACCGGGGAGCTGTTTTTT.

In its sample, this clonotype was seen once. A much larger clone sits a single nucleotide away, making a read error possible. J is TRBJ1-1 and V is TRBV6-5; TRBD1 is a possible D gene (5 bases). V was clipped by 2 bases and J by 1 base, with 11 bases between them. CDR1 is MNHEY, CDR2 SVGAGI, per germline. CDR3 size: 15 residues. In DNA form, the CDR3 reads TGTGCCAGCAGTTACGGCTACGGGGGGAACACTGAAGCTTTCTTT. Residues: CASSYGYGGNTEAFF.

This clonotype was counted at least ten times. The chain carries TRBV24-1 and TRBJ2-1; 11 bases fit TRBD1. Per the germline V gene, CDR1 is KGHDR and CDR2 is SFDVKD. The CDR3 covers 16 residues. V shed 3 bases, J shed 7 bases, and the junction held 7 bases outside the gene matches. DNA for the CDR3: TGTGCCACCAGTGATCCGGGACAGGGGGTGATAAATGAGCAGTTCTTC. Translation gives CATSDPGQGVINEQFF.

In this sample, this clonotype turned up a few times. The chain uses TRBV20-1 and TRBJ2-2, with TRBD2 matching 10 bases. This CDR3 has 16 residues. The J segment lost 5 bases and the V segment lost 2 bases, leaving 8 bases of the junction unmatched. CDR1 is DFQATT, CDR2 SNEGSKA, per germline (reference sequence). CDR3 bases: TGCAGTGCTAGAATGAGCGGGAGGGCGAGGACCGGGGAGCTGTTTTTT. Its protein product is CSARMSGRARTGELFF.

This clonotype occurred a few times. The chain couples TRBV10-3 to TRBJ2-1; 10 bases fit TRBD2. The CDR3 has 20 amino acids. The germline gives CDR1 ENHRY, CDR2 SYGVKD. J was trimmed by 5 bases and V by 3 bases; bases with no gene match: 19. CDR3 protein: CAISDPLAGVHLLRDNEQFF. The CDR3 bases are TGTGCCATCAGTGATCCTCTAGCGGGAGTACACCTCCTACGGGACAATGAGCAGTTCTTC.

V usage is TRBV4-1 and J usage is TRBJ2-5, with D perhaps matching TRBD2 (5 bases). Trimming pared 0 bases from V and 4 bases from J, leaving 9 bases between. Germline CDR1 and CDR2: MGHRA and YSYEKL. The CDR3 is 14 amino acids. For the CDR3, the DNA is TGCGCCAGCAGCCAAGAGGACGGGGTAGAGACCCAGTACTTC. Its protein is CASSQEDGVETQYF.

This clonotype was seen many times. The gene calls are TRBV29-1 and TRBJ2-6, with 7 bases fitting TRBD1. Losses at the gene ends were 5 bases for V and 0 bases for J; bases not matched to a gene: 7. The CDR3 totals 16 residues. The germline gives CDR1 SQVTM, CDR2 ANQGSEA. CDR3 protein: CSVSEGALSGANVLTF. The DNA for the CDR3 is TGCAGCGTTTCAGAGGGGGCTCTCTCTGGGGCCAACGTCCTGACTTTC.

This clonotype was recorded at least ten times. The chain combines TRBV24-1 with TRBJ1-1; D not certain. Trimming took 9 bases from V and 0 from J, leaving 10 bases between them. CDR3 length: 13 residues. Germline CDR1 reads KGHDR; CDR2 reads SFDVKD. The CDR3 reads CATANSMNTEAFF. Here the CDR3 DNA reads TGTGCCACCGCGAATTCTATGAACACTGAAGCTTTCTTT.

This clonotype was seen repeatedly, ten times or more. J is TRBJ2-7 and V is TRBV20-1; TRBD2 is a possible D gene (5 bases). CDR1 DFQATT and CDR2 SNEGSKA come from the germline V gene (reference sequence). The CDR3 is 13 residues long. V was cut by 6 bases and J by 3 bases, with 15 bases left in between. The CDR3 DNA is TGCAGTGCCTGTGGGGAGTACGGCTACGAGCAGTACTTC. It yields the protein CSACGEYGYEQYF.